A single sample gave rise to the 27 T cell receptor beta chains below, sequenced in a study of long-term antiretroviral therapy in people with HIV. The run of the v3.0 immunoSEQ assay was at survey level. The data were produced by immunoSEQ multiplex PCR, yet TCRdb's version contains in-frame clones alone and is incomplete. The sample has more than 15,000 clones; around four fifths are singletons. The sample here was unsorted PBMCs, taken less than 3.3 years after starting antiretroviral therapy. Every receptor here comes from a woman aged 40 to 55 with HIV.

The V and J genes are TRBV18 and TRBJ1-1; TRBD1 is a possible D gene (5 bases). This CDR3 region has 16 residues. V was clipped by 0 bases and J by 0 bases, with 11 bases between them. Looked up from germline, CDR1 is KGHSH and CDR2 is LQKENI. The CDR3 loop is CASSPPVQGLNTEAFF. The CDR3 DNA reads TGTGCCAGCTCACCACCGGTTCAGGGACTGAACACTGAAGCTTTCTTT.

The chain is built from TRBV5-6 and TRBJ2-7; weak D call: TRBD1 (6 bases). Germline V gene lookup returns CDR1 SGHDT and CDR2 YYEEEE. The CDR3 covers 16 residues. Trimming stripped 0 bases from V and 2 bases from J, with 15 bases between. Here the CDR3 reads CASSLVAAGVTYEQYF. The CDR3 DNA reads TGTGCCAGCAGCTTGGTTGCGGCAGGGGTTACCTACGAGCAGTACTTC.

The chain joins TRBV11-3 to TRBJ2-1; TRBD1 aligns across 10 bases. Germline V CDR1 and CDR2: SGHNT, YENEEA. The CDR3 extends over 15 amino acids. The ends lost 5 bases at V and 6 bases at J; junction bases unmatched: 7. This CDR3 reads CASSPGQGFSNEQFF. CDR3 coding DNA: TGTGCCAGCAGCCCGGGACAGGGGTTCTCCAATGAGCAGTTCTTC.

V and J are TRBV5-1 and TRBJ2-7; D is perhaps TRBD1 (6 bases). Between the trimmed V and J ends, which lost 2 bases and 5 bases, there was a span of 17 bases. This CDR3 is built from 15 residues. CDR1 is SGHRS, CDR2 YFSETQ, per germline. CDR3 in amino acids: CASSFGTSIVHEQYF. CDR3 nucleotides: TGCGCCAGCAGCTTCGGGACATCGATTGTCCACGAGCAGTACTTC.

The chain uses TRBV7-9 and TRBJ2-3, with 10 positions matching TRBD2. Germline-derived CDR1 and CDR2 are SEHNR and FQNEAQ (reference sequence). The junction had 7 bases not matched to a gene; V was cut back by 1 base and J by 6 bases. The CDR3 spans 16 residues. As DNA, the CDR3 is TGTGCCAGCAGCTTAGTTAGCGGGGGGCTTATGGATACGCAGTATTTT. Its protein is CASSLVSGGLMDTQYF.

The genes are TRBV11-2 and TRBJ2-5, with TRBD2 matching over 9 bases. The CDR3 length is 15 residues. V lost 7 bases and J lost 4; bases outside the gene matches: 10. CDR1 and CDR2 (germline): SGHAT, FQNNGV. Here the CDR3 DNA reads TGTGCCAGCACCCCTCTAGCGGGGTCAGGAGAGACCCAGTACTTC. It codes for CASTPLAGSGETQYF.

This clone was counted a few times. The chain employs TRBV5-4 and TRBJ2-7; 7 nucleotides agree with TRBD1. This CDR3 is 15 amino acids long. V gave up 4 bases and J gave up 0 bases; unmatched junction bases: 7. Germline V gene lookup returns CDR1 SGHNT and CDR2 YYREEE (reference sequence). The CDR3 DNA sequence: TGTGCCAGCAGCGTCTCAGGGGGTCACTCCTACGAGCAGTACTTC. Amino acids: CASSVSGGHSYEQYF. Variable domain in full (rest from reference TRBV5-4 and TRBJ2-7): ETGVTQSPTHLIKTRGQQVTLRCSSQSGHNTVSWYQQALGQGPQFIFQYYREEENGRGNFPPRFSGLQFPNYSSELNVNALELDDSALYLCASSVSGGHSYEQYFGPGTRLTVT.

The rearrangement uses TRBV2 and TRBJ1-2; D may be TRBD1 (5 bases). Germline CDR1 and CDR2: SNHLY and FYNNEI. The CDR3 is 14 residues long. Trimming stripped 2 bases from V and 4 bases from J, with 11 bases between. For the CDR3, the DNA is TGTGCCAGCAGTGAACGAGGACATCTCTATGGCTACACCTTC. This translates into CASSERGHLYGYTF.

The gene calls are TRBV5-1 and TRBJ2-7; a weak D match, TRBD1 (6 bases). V shed 4 bases and J shed 7 bases, with 18 bases lying between them. This CDR3 is built from 14 residues. Germline V gene data show CDR1 as SGHRS and CDR2 as YFSETQ. The chain's CDR3 is CASSITGNSEEQYF. The DNA for the CDR3 is TGCGCCAGCAGCATAACAGGGAACTCCGAGGAGCAGTACTTC.

The chain uses TRBV6-6 and TRBJ2-5; TRBD1 matches at 8 bases. V gave up 2 bases and J gave up 7 bases; unmatched junction bases: 6. The germline V gene encodes CDR1 MNHNY and CDR2 SVGAGI (reference sequence). This CDR3 is built from 14 residues. CDR3 sequence reads: CASSYGGQGATQYF. In DNA, the CDR3 is TGTGCCAGCAGTTACGGTGGACAGGGCGCGACCCAGTACTTC.

This chain connects TRBV6-1 to TRBJ1-5; 9 bases are a match to TRBD1. Trimming removed 1 base from V and 4 bases from J; junction bases left unmatched: 11. From germline, CDR1 is MNHNS and CDR2 SASEGT. CDR3 size: 18 residues. The CDR3 coding sequence is TGTGCCAGCAGTGAAGTTAGGGGGGGACAGGGTTGGAATCAGCCCCAGCATTTT. Residues: CASSEVRGGQGWNQPQHF.

The gene calls are TRBV29-1 and TRBJ1-5, with D uncertain. The germline V gene encodes CDR1 SQVTM and CDR2 ANQGSEA. The CDR3 loop spans 15 amino acids. Deletions cut 5 bases from V and 0 bases from J, with 14 bases between. CDR3 nucleotide sequence: TGCAGCGTTATTTGGACGGACTATAGCAATCAGCCCCAGCATTTT. Its translation: CSVIWTDYSNQPQHF.

This clone rates as medium-sized. The chain links TRBV30 to TRBJ1-5, with D perhaps TRBD1 (5 bases). Trimming took off 3 bases at V and 6 bases at J, with 15 bases between the two ends. CDR3 length: 14 residues. The V gene's germline CDR1 is GTSNPN and CDR2 SVGIG (reference sequence). CDR3 nucleotide sequence: TGTGCCTGGAGCGGCGGGGGAAGGAGTCAGCCCCAGCATTTT. Amino acids: CAWSGGGRSQPQHF.

The V and J genes are TRBV5-1 and TRBJ1-1, with TRBD1 matching over 8 bases. The CDR3 loop spans 16 amino acids. With 0 bases clipped from V and 4 bases from J, the junction kept 8 bases outside the gene matches. Per the germline V gene, CDR1 is SGHRS and CDR2 is YFSETQ. The CDR3, as DNA: TGCGCCAGCAGCTTGGCCCCCCAGGGGGCTGGCACTGAAGCTTTCTTT. Amino acids: CASSLAPQGAGTEAFF.

This clone was seen a handful of times. V is TRBV4-3 and J is TRBJ1-1, with TRBD1 matching over 7 bases. The trim removed 0 bases at V and 9 bases at J, leaving 4 bases unmatched. The CDR3 contains 13 residues. Germline V gene lookup returns CDR1 LGHNA and CDR2 YSLEER. The CDR3 reads CASSQDGQVKAFF. The CDR3 region has the DNA TGCGCCAGCAGCCAAGATGGACAGGTCAAAGCTTTCTTT.

This rearrangement joins TRBV9 to TRBJ1-1; the D is unclear. Germline CDR1 SGDLS, CDR2 YYNGEE. This CDR3 contains 13 residues. Trimming removed 4 bases from V and 2 bases from J, with 9 bases in between. CDR3 DNA sequence: TGTGCCAGCAGCTCTGGCAGTAACACTGAAGCTTTCTTT. Its translation: CASSSGSNTEAFF.

This sequence joins TRBV5-4 and TRBJ1-2; 9 nucleotides match TRBD1. CDR3 length: 15 residues. The germline gives CDR1 SGHNT, CDR2 YYREEE (reference sequence). With 2 bases clipped from V and 2 bases from J, the junction kept 4 bases outside the gene matches. CDR3: CASSFRDRENYGYTF. The CDR3 DNA sequence: TGTGCCAGCAGCTTCCGGGACAGGGAGAACTATGGCTACACCTTC.

The rearrangement links TRBV13 to TRBJ2-5; a weak D match, TRBD2 (5 bases). Deletions cut 8 bases from V and 4 bases from J, with 23 bases between. The CDR3 loop spans 16 amino acids. The germline V gene has CDR1 PRHDT and CDR2 FYEKMQ (reference sequence). The CDR3 here is CASASQNSGGRETQYF. The CDR3 DNA is TGTGCCAGCGCGAGCCAGAATTCAGGAGGTCGAGAGACCCAGTACTTC.

The V gene is TRBV5-1, the J gene TRBJ2-6; no firm D call. There are 14 residues in the CDR3. CDR1 is SGHRS, CDR2 YFSETQ, per germline. Trimming pared 6 bases from V and 2 bases from J, leaving 9 bases between. For the CDR3, the DNA is TGCGCCAGCAAACCTGGGGCTGGGGCCAACGTCCTGACTTTC. Translated, it gives CASKPGAGANVLTF.

The CDR3 DNA is TGCGCCAGCAGCGCGGGACTAGCGGGGGGATACGAGCAGTACTTC. This codes for CASSAGLAGGYEQYF. The chain combines TRBV5-1 with TRBJ2-7, with 15 positions matching TRBD2. From germline, CDR1 is SGHRS and CDR2 YFSETQ. The CDR3 loop spans 15 amino acids. V shed 4 bases, J shed 4 bases, and the junction held 3 bases outside the gene matches.

The chain uses TRBV5-1 and TRBJ2-5; 10 bases fit TRBD1. CDR1 SGHRS and CDR2 YFSETQ come from the germline V gene. CDR3 length equals 14 residues. Trimming at V came to 3 bases and at J to 4 bases, leaving 3 bases not matched to a gene. CDR3 sequence (DNA): TGCGCCAGCAGCTCCGGGACAGGGGTAGAGACCCAGTACTTC. It codes for CASSSGTGVETQYF.

This chain connects TRBV6-1 to TRBJ1-6, with a weak D call TRBD1 (5 bases). The V and J ends lost 6 bases and 5 bases respectively, with 8 bases between them. Germline V lookup: CDR1 MNHNS, CDR2 SASEGT. The CDR3 is made up of 13 amino acids. The CDR3 bases are TGTGCCAGCAGGGAGGGGAATAATTCACCCCTCCACTTT. It is translated as CASREGNNSPLHF.

The chain uses TRBV5-1 and TRBJ2-6, with a possible D match to TRBD1 (5 bases). This CDR3 comprises 16 residues. Germline V gene sequence: CDR1 SGHRS, CDR2 YFSETQ. V dropped 7 bases and J dropped 2 bases, with 16 bases sitting between them. CDR3 protein: CASQIGRAPGANVLTF. The CDR3 DNA follows: TGCGCCAGCCAAATTGGCAGGGCCCCTGGGGCCAACGTCCTGACTTTC.

For the CDR3, the DNA is TGTGCCAGCAGTGAGAGGACAGGGAACTGGATTGGGTGGTATTTT. Amino acids: CASSERTGNWIGWYF. V usage is TRBV2 and J usage is TRBJ2-3; 8 nucleotides align to TRBD1. This CDR3 is 15 amino acids long. CDR1 is SNHLY and CDR2 is FYNNEI in the germline V gene. The ends lost 3 bases at V and 14 bases at J; junction bases unmatched: 16.

V gene TRBV7-9 combines with J gene TRBJ2-1; 11 nucleotides match TRBD1. The V gene's germline CDR1 is SEHNR and CDR2 FQNEAQ (reference sequence). The length of the CDR3 is 19 residues. V trimming: 3 bases; J trimming: 4 bases; junction bases outside the gene matches: 14. The CDR3 DNA reads as TGTGCCAGCAGCTTCAGACCTACCGGGACAGGGGGGAGGTACAATGAGCAGTTCTTC. This translates into CASSFRPTGTGGRYNEQFF.

This rearrangement joins TRBV5-6 to TRBJ2-5; 11 bases match TRBD1. V was pared by 3 bases and J by 4 bases, with 5 bases of the junction left unmatched. The germline V gene encodes CDR1 SGHDT and CDR2 YYEEEE. The CDR3 loop spans 15 amino acids. The CDR3 region is CASSSGTGGGETQYF. CDR3 nucleotides: TGTGCCAGCAGCTCCGGGACAGGGGGGGGAGAGACCCAGTACTTC.

This clone showed up just a few times. Since the CDR3 does not end with the conserved phenylalanine or tryptophan, this likely comes from a read error. V gene TRBV14 combines with J gene TRBJ1-2; 9 bases fit TRBD1. The CDR3 has 15 amino acids. J gave up 8 bases and V 0 bases, and 7 bases lay outside the gene matches. CDR1 is SGHDN, CDR2 FVKESK, per germline. CDR3 bases: TGTGCCAGCAGCCAAGATCGGGGGACAGGGAGCGGCTACACCCTC. Its protein is CASSQDRGTGSGYTL.